This is a list of T cell receptor beta chains from one sample in a study of blood T cell repertoires in COVID-19. The table came from immunoSEQ multiplex PCR; TCRdb's copy has only in-frame clones and leaves some out. The sample yields approximately 150,000 clones, roughly 90% seen once. The sample taken for sequencing was peripheral blood. The receptor set was obtained from a woman aged 45-65 years with acute or convalescent COVID-19. The CDR3 runs from the conserved cysteine through the conserved F or W. D genes are given only for firm matches. Clone sizes are given selectively: once, few, many, or a class where the clone is expanded.

D gene	clone size	V gene	J gene	CDR3 DNA	CDR3 protein
-	-	TRBV7-9	TRBJ1-2	TGTGCCAGCAGCTCCCCGGGAAGGAATGCTAACTATGGCTACACCTTC	CASSSPGRNANYGYTF
TRBD1	-	TRBV18	TRBJ1-2	TGTGCCAGCTCACCCGAGACAGGGATCTATGGCTACACCTTC	CASSPETGIYGYTF
-	-	TRBV6-5	TRBJ1-1	TGTGCCAGCAGTTACGGAGCAGGGGACGCTGAAGCTTTCTTT	CASSYGAGDAEAFF
-	-	TRBV12-3/TRBV12-4	TRBJ1-1	TGTGCCAGCAGCAAGGGGCGGTCGGCTGAAGCTTTCTTT	CASSKGRSAEAFF
-	-	TRBV10-3	TRBJ2-5	TGTGCCATCAGTGCTACTGACCAAGAGACCCAGTACTTC	CAISATDQETQYF
-	-	TRBV30	TRBJ1-2	TGTGCCTGGAGTGTGTCAGGGGAAGGCTACACCTTC	CAWSVSGEGYTF
TRBD1	-	TRBV6-5	TRBJ2-3	TGTGCCAGCAGAACAGGGGCTATCACAGATACGCAGTATTTT	CASRTGAITDTQYF
TRBD2	-	TRBV5-4	TRBJ2-1	TGTGCCAGCAGCCTAGGACTAGCGGGGGTTGCAAGCTCCTACAATGAGCAGTTCTTC	CASSLGLAGVASSYNEQFF
-	-	TRBV6-5	TRBJ1-5	TGTGCCAGCAGTTACTCGTCGCGGGGGGATCAGCCCCAGCATTTT	CASSYSSRGDQPQHF
-	-	TRBV12-1	TRBJ1-1	TGTGCCAGCAGCTTTGACGGGGATCTAGGACGGAACACTGAAGCTTTCTTT	CASSFDGDLGRNTEAFF
-	-	TRBV6-6	TRBJ2-7	TGTGCCAGCAGTTACCTTGGGCAGGTCAACGAGCAGTACTTC	CASSYLGQVNEQYF
TRBD1	few	TRBV19	TRBJ2-6	TGTGCCAGTAAGGGGGCTTTCTCTGGGGCCAACGTCCTGACTTTC	CASKGAFSGANVLTF
-	-	TRBV30	TRBJ2-7	TGTGCCTGGAGTGTACTAGGTTCGTCCTCCTACGAGCAGTACTTC	CAWSVLGSSSYEQYF
-	-	TRBV12-3/TRBV12-4	TRBJ2-1	TGTGCCAGCAGCAAAACTGCCGGGACAGAGCAGTTCTTC	CASSKTAGTEQFF
-	-	TRBV15	TRBJ1-2	TGTGCCACCAGCGCGGGACGGACCTATGGCTACACCTTC	CATSAGRTYGYTF
TRBD2	-	TRBV7-2	TRBJ2-5	TGTGCCAGCAGCTTTCTAGCGGGGGGCGGTGAGACCCAGTACTTC	CASSFLAGGGETQYF
TRBD2	once	TRBV6-6	TRBJ2-1	TGTGCCAGCAGTTACTCACTAGCGGGGTTGGACCATGAGCAGTTCTTC	CASSYSLAGLDHEQFF
TRBD1	-	TRBV5-1	TRBJ1-1	TGCGCCAGCAGCTTGGGTGGGGCAGGGGGCACTGAAGCTTTCTTT	CASSLGGAGGTEAFF
-	-	TRBV20-1	TRBJ1-1	TGCAGTGCTTCCGTACAGGTACGAGCTTTCTTT	CSASVQVRAFF
TRBD1	-	TRBV7-3	TRBJ1-2	TGTGCCAGCAGCTTAATTCCGGGGACAGGGGATGTAGGCTACACCTTC	CASSLIPGTGDVGYTF
TRBD1	-	TRBV7-9	TRBJ1-2	TGTGCCAGCAGCTTAGGGGACAGGGGAGGTAACTATGGCTACACCTTC	CASSLGDRGGNYGYTF
-	-	TRBV10-2	TRBJ2-5	TGCGCCAGCAGACTACTTGGGACCCAGTACTTC	CASRLLGTQYF
TRBD2	-	TRBV9	TRBJ2-1	TGTGCCAGCAGCGGCACTAGCGTGAACAATGAGCAGTTCTTC	CASSGTSVNNEQFF
-	-	TRBV25-1	TRBJ2-7	TGTGCCAGCAGTCGACTCGCCTACGAGCAGTACTTC	CASSRLAYEQYF
-	-	TRBV12-5	TRBJ2-2	TGTGCTAGTGGTGGGGCGGTGAACACCGGGGAGCTGTTTTTT	CASGGAVNTGELFF
-	-	TRBV7-2	TRBJ2-7	TGTGCCAGCAGCTTAAAAGGGGCAGGGGACCCCTACGAGCAGTACTTC	CASSLKGAGDPYEQYF
-	-	TRBV3-1/TRBV3-2	TRBJ1-1	TGTGCCAGCAGCCAACAGGGGAGGGGGTACACTGAAGCTTTCTTT	CASSQQGRGYTEAFF
-	-	TRBV7-8	TRBJ1-1	TGTGCCAGCAGCTTAGTTGGCGGAAACACTGAAGCTTTCTTT	CASSLVGGNTEAFF
TRBD2	-	TRBV5-4	TRBJ2-7	TGTGCCAGCAGCTCCCCGACTAGCGGGATGGGAGGAGAGCAGTACTTC	CASSSPTSGMGGEQYF
-	-	TRBV6-5	TRBJ1-1	TGTGCCAGCAGTTCGCCTCGGACAGCGGGAAACACTGAAGCTTTCTTT	CASSSPRTAGNTEAFF
-	-	TRBV19	TRBJ1-3	TGTGCCAGCGCTAGGCATCTAGGAAACACCATATATTTT	CASARHLGNTIYF
-	-	TRBV18	TRBJ1-1	TGTGCCAGCTCACCCCTTGCAGGGGATACTGAAGCTTTCTTT	CASSPLAGDTEAFF
-	few	TRBV7-6	TRBJ2-3	TGTGCCAGCAGCAGCCGGGCAGATACGCAGTATTTT	CASSSRADTQYF
-	-	TRBV4-3	TRBJ2-7	TGCGCCAGCAGCCAAGACCTCTTAGCCTCCTACGAGCAGTACTTC	CASSQDLLASYEQYF
-	-	TRBV6-5	TRBJ2-7	TGTGCCAGCAGTTACTCATGGCAGAACACCTACGAGCAGTACTTC	CASSYSWQNTYEQYF
-	-	TRBV6-5	TRBJ2-7	TGTGCCAGCATGTGGGGGCCAGGGGTATCCTACGAGCAGTACTTC	CASMWGPGVSYEQYF
TRBD1	-	TRBV5-6	TRBJ1-5	TGTGCCAGCAGCAGACAGGGGGGGCAGCCCCAGCATTTT	CASSRQGGQPQHF
-	-	TRBV12-3/TRBV12-4	TRBJ1-2	TGTGCCAGCAGTTTAAGGGGGAAATATGGCTACACCTTC	CASSLRGKYGYTF
TRBD2	-	TRBV3-1/TRBV3-2	TRBJ2-3	TGTGCCAGCAGCCTGCGACTAGCGGGAGGCGGAGATACGCAGTATTTT	CASSLRLAGGGDTQYF
TRBD1	few	TRBV19	TRBJ1-6	TGTGCCAGTAGTTCCGGACAGGGGAGTTATTCACCCCTCCACTTT	CASSSGQGSYSPLHF
TRBD1	-	TRBV10-3	TRBJ1-4	TGTGCCATCAGCTCCTCAGGGGGCTCGGATGAAAAACTGTTTTTT	CAISSSGGSDEKLFF
-	-	TRBV5-4	TRBJ1-1	TGTGCCAGCAGCTCCGGCCTTGAGGGTGGTACTGAAGCTTTCTTT	CASSSGLEGGTEAFF
-	-	TRBV4-1	TRBJ2-4	TGCGCCAGCAGCCAAGATCTGGGTAGCCGCGCGGACTTC	CASSQDLGSRADF
-	-	TRBV10-2	TRBJ1-1	TGCGCCAGCAGTCTCCTCGGGACTGAAGCTTTCTTT	CASSLLGTEAFF
-	-	TRBV24-1	TRBJ2-1	TGTGCCACCAGTGACTATGACGGGAGCTCCTACAATGAGCAGTTCTTC	CATSDYDGSSYNEQFF
TRBD1	-	TRBV11-2	TRBJ1-2	TGTGCCAGCAGCCCATGGGACAGGCGGGATGGCTACACCTTC	CASSPWDRRDGYTF
-	-	TRBV12-3/TRBV12-4	TRBJ1-1	TGTGCCAGCAGTTCCGGATTGAGGACTGAAGCTTTCTTT	CASSSGLRTEAFF
-	-	TRBV10-1	TRBJ1-5	TGCGCCAGCAGTCTCACCGCACATAGCAATCAGCCCCAGCATTTT	CASSLTAHSNQPQHF
-	-	TRBV7-2	TRBJ1-2	TGTGCCAGCAGCTCGACATCTATCTATGGCTACACCTTC	CASSSTSIYGYTF
TRBD1	-	TRBV5-5	TRBJ2-7	TGTGCCAGCAGCGGGGGACAGTCGCCCTCCTACGAGCAGTACTTC	CASSGGQSPSYEQYF
-	-	TRBV7-8	TRBJ2-4	TGTGCCAGCAGCTCTACAGGCGAACTAGCCAAAAACATTCAGTACTTC	CASSSTGELAKNIQYF
-	-	TRBV7-2	TRBJ2-3	TGTGCCAGCAGCTTAATAAGGCAAGGAGGCGCAGATACGCAGTATTTT	CASSLIRQGGADTQYF
TRBD1	-	TRBV5-8	TRBJ2-3	TGTGCCAGCAGCTTGGTGGGCAGGGGGAAAACAGATACGCAGTATTTT	CASSLVGRGKTDTQYF
TRBD1	once	TRBV7-2	TRBJ2-6	TGTGCCAGCAGCCAGCACGGACAGGGGTTCACTGGGGCCAACGTCCTGACTTTC	CASSQHGQGFTGANVLTF
-	-	TRBV7-2	TRBJ2-6	TGTGCCAGCAGCCCTAGACCAACCGGTGGGGCCAACGTCCTGACTTTC	CASSPRPTGGANVLTF
-	-	TRBV7-6	TRBJ2-3	TGTGCCAGCAGCGCTACTAGGAAAGTCAGCACAGATACGCAGTATTTT	CASSATRKVSTDTQYF
TRBD2	-	TRBV13	TRBJ2-7	TGTGCCAGCAGCTTATTACTAGCGGGTTACGAGCAGTACTTC	CASSLLLAGYEQYF
-	-	TRBV14	TRBJ1-2	TGTGCCAGCAGCCAAGAGAGCGTTAACTATGGCTACACCTTC	CASSQESVNYGYTF